This T cell receptor beta chain emerged from a study of CD8+CD57+ T cells in acquired aplastic anemia. Using genomic DNA as the template, TCR beta VDJ and CDR3 profiling was carried out. TCRdb called the reads again in MiXCR, with one record for every CDR3 protein. Of about 270,000 distinct CDR3 sequences in the sample, approximately 57% were seen once. Germline V gives CDR1 SNHLY, CDR2 FYNNEI. V was cut by 7 bases and J by 0 bases, with 4 bases left in between. The CDR3 has 13 amino acids. Points on this clonotype: Its antigen is not known.

Study results and caveats: Patients had twenty-nine CD8+ CDR3 sequences in common with controls (the shared set). A significant difference in CD8+ Simpson's diversity between patients and controls was not found.

The sequence was obtained from a human donor with severe aplastic anemia or a healthy control (not recorded which). The V call is TRBV2, the J call TRBJ1-6; D gene ambiguous. The sequenced sample was sorted CD4+, CD8+, or CD8+CD57+ T cells (not recorded which) from PBMCs. The CDR3 region is CASTSSYNSPLHF. The CDR3 nucleotides are TGTGCCAGCACTAGCTCCTATAATTCACCCCTCCACTTT.